Here is one T cell receptor beta chain with its context. Its matching antigen is unknown. The data were obtained in a study of T-cell memory formation after mild COVID-19. Study details: TCR clusters were largely donor specific. Study-wide results and limits: Contracting clones, day 15 to 85, had balanced CD4/CD8, and later expanders favored CD4+. The finding that pre-infection memory included some responding clones suggested that cross-reactive memory joined. Most CD4+ clones that shrank were in CM and EM, while CD8+ ones turned up in EMRA.

TCRdb re-called the 5' RACE reads through MiXCR, storing one row per CDR3 protein. The sample has roughly 450,000 distinct CDR3 sequences; over 15% are singletons. The CDR3 runs to 15 residues. The V gene end was trimmed by 3 bases and the J gene end by 6 bases; junction bases not matched to a gene: 10. Germline values: CDR1 DFQATT, CDR2 SNEGSKA (reference sequence). The sequence was collected from an adult woman who had mild COVID-19 (a few samples of this study predate the infection). Cell type and time point are not known. Material: PBMCs or a T cell subset sorted from them (not recorded which). The gene calls are TRBV20-1 and TRBJ1-4, with 7 positions matching TRBD1. The CDR3 reads CSARRRDSLDEKLFF. DNA for the CDR3: TGCAGTGCTAGGAGGCGGGACAGTCTAGATGAAAAACTGTTTTTT.